The source of this TCR beta chain is a study of blood T cell repertoires in COVID-19. Germline CDR1 is LGHNA and CDR2 is YNFKEQ. The CDR3 loop spans 16 amino acids. V was clipped by 0 bases and J by 4 bases, with 13 bases between them. Method: immunoSEQ multiplex PCR; TCRdb's copy keeps in-frame clones and lacks some. The table lists 200,000 to 250,000 clones, just under 90% of them singletons. Participant-reported clinical history was the basis for cohort assignment. V is TRBV4-2 and J is TRBJ2-1; D gene ambiguous. Sequencing was performed on PBMCs or T cells enriched from blood (not recorded which). The TCR was taken from a man under 40 who had recovered from COVID-19. The CDR3 spells CASSQDSQEPYNEQFF. DNA of the CDR3: TGTGCCAGCAGCCAAGATAGTCAGGAACCTTACAATGAGCAGTTCTTC.